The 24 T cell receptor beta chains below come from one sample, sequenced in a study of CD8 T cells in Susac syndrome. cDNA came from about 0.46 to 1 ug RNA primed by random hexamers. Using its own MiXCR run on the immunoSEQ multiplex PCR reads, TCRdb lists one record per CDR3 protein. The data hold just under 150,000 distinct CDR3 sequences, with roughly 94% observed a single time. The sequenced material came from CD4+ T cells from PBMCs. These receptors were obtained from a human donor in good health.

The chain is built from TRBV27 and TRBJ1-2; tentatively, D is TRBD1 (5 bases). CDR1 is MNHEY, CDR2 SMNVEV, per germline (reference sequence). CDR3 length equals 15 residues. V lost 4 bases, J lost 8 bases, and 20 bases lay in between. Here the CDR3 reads CASSSLGKGRGGYTF. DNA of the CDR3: TGTGCCAGCAGTTCACTCGGGAAGGGAAGGGGCGGCTACACCTTC.

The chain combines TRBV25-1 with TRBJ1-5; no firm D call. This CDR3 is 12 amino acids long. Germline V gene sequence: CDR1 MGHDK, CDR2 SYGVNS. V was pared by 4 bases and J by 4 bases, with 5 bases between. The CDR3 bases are TGTGCCAGCAGTGTGGGAAATCAGCCCCAGCATTTT. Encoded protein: CASSVGNQPQHF.

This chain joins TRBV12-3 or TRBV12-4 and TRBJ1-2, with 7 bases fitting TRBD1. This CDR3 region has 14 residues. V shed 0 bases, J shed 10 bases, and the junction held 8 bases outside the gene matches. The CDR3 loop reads CASSLAGQRKHYTF. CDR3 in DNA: TGTGCCAGCAGTTTAGCGGGACAGAGAAAGCACTACACCTTC.

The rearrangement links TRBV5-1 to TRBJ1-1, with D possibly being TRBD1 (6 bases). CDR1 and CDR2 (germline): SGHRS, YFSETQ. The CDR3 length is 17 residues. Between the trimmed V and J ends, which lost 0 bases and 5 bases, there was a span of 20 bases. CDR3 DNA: TGCGCCAGCAGCTTGGTCCCCGGGACACCCCTGGGGACTGAAGCTTTCTTT. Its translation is CASSLVPGTPLGTEAFF.

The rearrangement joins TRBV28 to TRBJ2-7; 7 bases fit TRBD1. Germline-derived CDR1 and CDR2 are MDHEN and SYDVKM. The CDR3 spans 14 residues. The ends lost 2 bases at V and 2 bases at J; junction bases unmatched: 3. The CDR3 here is CASSLRGPPYEQYF. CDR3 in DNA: TGTGCCAGCAGTTTAAGGGGGCCCCCCTACGAGCAGTACTTC.

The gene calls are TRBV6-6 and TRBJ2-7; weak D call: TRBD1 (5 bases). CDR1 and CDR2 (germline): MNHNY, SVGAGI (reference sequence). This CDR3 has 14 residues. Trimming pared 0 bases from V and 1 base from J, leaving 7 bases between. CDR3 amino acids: CASSYSTASYEQYF. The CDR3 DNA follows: TGTGCCAGCAGTTACTCGACAGCGTCCTACGAGCAGTACTTC.

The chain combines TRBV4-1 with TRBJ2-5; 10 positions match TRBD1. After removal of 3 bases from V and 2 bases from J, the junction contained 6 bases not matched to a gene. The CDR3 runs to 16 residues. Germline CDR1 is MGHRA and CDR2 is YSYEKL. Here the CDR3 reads CASSHLTGGEQETQYF. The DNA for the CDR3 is TGCGCCAGCAGCCACCTGACAGGGGGCGAGCAAGAGACCCAGTACTTC.

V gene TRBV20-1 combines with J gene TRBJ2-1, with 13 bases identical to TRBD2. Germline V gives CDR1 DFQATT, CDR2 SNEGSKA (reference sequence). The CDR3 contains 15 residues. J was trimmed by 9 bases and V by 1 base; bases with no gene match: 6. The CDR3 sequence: CSARAPGLAGREQFF. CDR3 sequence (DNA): TGCAGTGCTAGAGCACCGGGACTAGCGGGACGTGAGCAGTTCTTC.

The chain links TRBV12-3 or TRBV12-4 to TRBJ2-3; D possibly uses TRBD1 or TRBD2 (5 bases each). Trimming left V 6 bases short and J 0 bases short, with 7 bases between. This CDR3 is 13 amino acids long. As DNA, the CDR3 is TGTGCCAGCAGGTGGGACAGCACAGATACGCAGTATTTT. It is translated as CASRWDSTDTQYF.

CDR3 protein: CASGLYSTGRAGYTF. CDR3 DNA sequence: TGTGCTAGTGGTCTTTACTCGACAGGGAGAGCTGGCTACACCTTC. The V call is TRBV12-5, the J call TRBJ1-2, with 7 bases that match TRBD1. Germline CDR1 and CDR2: LGHNT and FRNRAP. CDR3 size: 15 residues. The junction had 13 bases not matched to a gene; V was cut back by 5 bases and J by 7 bases.

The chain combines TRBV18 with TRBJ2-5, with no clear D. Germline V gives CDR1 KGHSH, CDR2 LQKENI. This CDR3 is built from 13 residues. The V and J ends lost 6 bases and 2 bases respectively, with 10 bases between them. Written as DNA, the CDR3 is TGTGCCAGCTCGCCTGGGCCACAAGAGACCCAGTACTTC. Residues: CASSPGPQETQYF.

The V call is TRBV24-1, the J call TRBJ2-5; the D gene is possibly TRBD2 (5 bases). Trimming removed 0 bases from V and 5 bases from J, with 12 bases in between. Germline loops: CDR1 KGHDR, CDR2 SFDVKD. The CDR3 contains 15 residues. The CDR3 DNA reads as TGTGCCACCAGTGATTTGAGGGCGGAGCGGGAGACCCAGTACTTC. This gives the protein CATSDLRAERETQYF.

As DNA, the CDR3 is TGTGCCAGCTCACCAGACGGCACCCAAGAGACCCAGTACTTC. Amino acids: CASSPDGTQETQYF. The gene calls are TRBV18 and TRBJ2-5; the D is unclear. Germline V gene lookup returns CDR1 KGHSH and CDR2 LQKENI. V gave up 2 bases and J gave up 1 base, with 8 bases separating them. CDR3 length: 14 amino acids.

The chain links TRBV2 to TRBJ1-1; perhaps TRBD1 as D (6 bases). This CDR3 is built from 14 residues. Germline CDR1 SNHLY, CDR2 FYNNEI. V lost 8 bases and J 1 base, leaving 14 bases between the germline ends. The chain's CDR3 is CASLRDNRNTEAFF. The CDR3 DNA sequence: TGTGCCAGCTTGCGGGACAATAGGAACACTGAAGCTTTCTTT.

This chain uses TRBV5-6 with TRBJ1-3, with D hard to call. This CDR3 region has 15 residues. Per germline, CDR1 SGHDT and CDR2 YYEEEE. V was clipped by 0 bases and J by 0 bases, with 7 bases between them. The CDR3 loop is CASSLEAASGNTIYF. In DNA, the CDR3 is TGTGCCAGCAGCTTGGAGGCGGCCTCTGGAAACACCATATATTTT.

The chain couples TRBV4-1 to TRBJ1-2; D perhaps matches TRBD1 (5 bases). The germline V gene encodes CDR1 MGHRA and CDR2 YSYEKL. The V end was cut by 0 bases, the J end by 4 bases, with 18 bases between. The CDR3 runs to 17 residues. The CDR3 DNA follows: TGCGCCAGCAGCCAAGATTTAATGGGGGGAGTCGCCTATGGCTACACCTTC. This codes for CASSQDLMGGVAYGYTF.

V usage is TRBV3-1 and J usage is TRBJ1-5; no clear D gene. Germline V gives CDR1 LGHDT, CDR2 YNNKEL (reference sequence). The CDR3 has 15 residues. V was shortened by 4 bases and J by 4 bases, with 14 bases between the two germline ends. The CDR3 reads CASSPASTANQPQHF. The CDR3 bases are TGTGCCAGCAGCCCGGCCTCCACGGCAAATCAGCCCCAGCATTTT.

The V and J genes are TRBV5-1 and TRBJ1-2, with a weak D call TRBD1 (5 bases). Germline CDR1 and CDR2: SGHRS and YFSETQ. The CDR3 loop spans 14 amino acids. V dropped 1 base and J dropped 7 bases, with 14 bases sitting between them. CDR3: CASSLSEGTPGYTF. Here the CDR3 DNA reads TGCGCCAGCAGCTTGTCAGAGGGGACTCCTGGCTACACCTTC.

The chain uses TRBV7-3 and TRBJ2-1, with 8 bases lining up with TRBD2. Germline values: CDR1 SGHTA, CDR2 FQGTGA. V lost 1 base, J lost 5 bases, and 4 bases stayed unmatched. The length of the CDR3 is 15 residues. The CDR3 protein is CASSLSGGLDNEQFF. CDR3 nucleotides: TGTGCCAGCAGCTTAAGCGGGGGGCTAGACAATGAGCAGTTCTTC.

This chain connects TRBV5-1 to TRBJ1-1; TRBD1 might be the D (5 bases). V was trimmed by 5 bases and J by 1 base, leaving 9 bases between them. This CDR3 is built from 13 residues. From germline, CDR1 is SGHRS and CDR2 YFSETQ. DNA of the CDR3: TGCGCCAGCAGGATACAGGAGAACACTGAAGCTTTCTTT. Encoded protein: CASRIQENTEAFF.

CDR3 DNA sequence: TGTGCCAGCAGGGAGGACAGATCTAACTATGGCTACACCTTC. Its protein product is CASREDRSNYGYTF. The V and J genes are TRBV2 and TRBJ1-2, with D possibly being TRBD1 (6 bases). The germline V and J ends were trimmed by 6 bases and 0 bases, with 11 bases remaining between them. This CDR3 is 14 amino acids long. The V gene's germline CDR1 is SNHLY and CDR2 FYNNEI.

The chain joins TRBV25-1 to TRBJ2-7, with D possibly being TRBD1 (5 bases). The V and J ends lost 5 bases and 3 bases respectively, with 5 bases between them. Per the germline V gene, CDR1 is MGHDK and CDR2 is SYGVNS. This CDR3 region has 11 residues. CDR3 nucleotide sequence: TGTGCCAGCAGTACAGGCTACGAGCAGTACTTC. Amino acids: CASSTGYEQYF.

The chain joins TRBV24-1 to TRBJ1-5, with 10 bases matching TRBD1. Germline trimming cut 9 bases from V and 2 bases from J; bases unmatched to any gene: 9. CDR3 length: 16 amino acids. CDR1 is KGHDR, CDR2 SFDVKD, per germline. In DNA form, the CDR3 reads TGTGCCACCCAGCCGACAGGGGGCATGGGCAATCAGCCCCAGCATTTT. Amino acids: CATQPTGGMGNQPQHF.

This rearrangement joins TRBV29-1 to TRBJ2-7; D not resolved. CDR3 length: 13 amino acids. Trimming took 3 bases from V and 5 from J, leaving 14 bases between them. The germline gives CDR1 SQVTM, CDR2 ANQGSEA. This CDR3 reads CSVEGMVTNEQYF. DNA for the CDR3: TGCAGCGTTGAGGGTATGGTTACGAACGAGCAGTACTTC.